This T cell receptor (beta chain) is drawn from a study of shared clonotypes between healthy human individuals. Study as a whole: Three CD4 naive, three CD4 memory, two CD8 naive and one CD8 memory plate were used per donor.

The study's findings and limits: The study found lower generation probabilities in non-shared clonotypes than in those shared by all four donors.

The CDR3 runs to 15 residues. With 5 bases clipped from V and 6 bases from J, the junction kept 7 bases outside the gene matches. Germline V gene lookup returns CDR1 MGHRA and CDR2 YSYEKL. Naive CD8 cells comprised CD45RO-negative, CCR7-positively selected cells, excluding terminally differentiated effector memory CD45RA+ cells. This clone was observed a single time. Its antigen is unidentified. Repertoires were generated with immunoSEQ multiplex PCR, while TCRdb's copy carries only in-frame clones and drops some. The sample consists of around 1,900,000 clones, 93% of them appearing once. Sequencing was carried out using naive CD8+ T cells from PBMCs. The chain uses TRBV4-1 and TRBJ1-2; 12 nucleotides align to TRBD1. The sequence derives from a man between 18 and 35 years old in good health. Some clones in this sample may be carry-over from other donors' samples. The CDR3 spells CASSSPGTGGNGYTF. CDR3 nucleotide sequence: TGCGCCAGCAGCTCCCCCGGGACAGGGGGCAATGGCTACACCTTC.